Listed here are 9 T cell receptor beta chains from one sample, sequenced in a study of blood T cell repertoires in COVID-19. Assay used: immunoSEQ multiplex PCR; TCRdb lists only in-frame clones, some missing. The sample comprises approximately 250,000 clones, 86% of which are singletons, and around 9% rests with the top ten. Sequencing used peripheral blood. These receptors were obtained from a man in his forties with active or convalescent COVID-19.

The chain carries TRBV5-4 and TRBJ2-7, with a tentative D call TRBD1 (6 bases). V lost 3 bases to trimming and J lost 5 bases, with 12 bases between them. The CDR3 sequence is 13 residues long. Per the germline V gene, CDR1 is SGHNT and CDR2 is YYREEE (reference sequence). The CDR3 protein is CASSWGPGNEQYF. The CDR3 DNA follows: TGTGCCAGCAGCTGGGGGCCAGGAAACGAGCAGTACTTC.

The chain combines TRBV19 with TRBJ2-3; TRBD2 is a possible D gene (5 bases). V lost 1 base and J 2 bases, leaving 7 bases between the germline ends. Germline values: CDR1 LNHDA, CDR2 SQIVND (reference sequence). The CDR3 covers 14 residues. CDR3 sequence (DNA): TGTGCCAGTAGTATAGCGGGGTACACAGATACGCAGTATTTT. Encoded protein: CASSIAGYTDTQYF.

V and J are TRBV14 and TRBJ1-6, with a possible D match to TRBD1 (6 bases). V gave up 1 base and J gave up 10 bases, with 8 bases separating them. In germline, CDR1 is SGHDN, CDR2 FVKESK. The CDR3 has 13 amino acids. CDR3 amino acids: CASSQGQVSPLHF. The CDR3 DNA follows: TGTGCCAGCAGCCAAGGACAGGTGTCACCCCTCCACTTT.

CDR3 loop: CASSEAEISETQYF. The DNA for the CDR3 is TGTGCCAGCAGTGAAGCAGAAATCTCAGAGACCCAGTACTTC. The genes are TRBV25-1 and TRBJ2-5; D gene unclear. The CDR3 is 14 amino acids. CDR1 is MGHDK, CDR2 SYGVNS, per germline. The ends were cut back, 2 bases at V and 4 bases at J, with 11 bases in the middle.

This chain uses TRBV13 with TRBJ2-1; 8 nucleotides line up with TRBD1. CDR1 and CDR2 from the germline V gene are PRHDT and FYEKMQ (reference sequence). Trimming at V came to 0 bases and at J to 7 bases, leaving 5 bases not matched to a gene. The CDR3 runs 15 residues. In DNA, the CDR3 is TGTGCCAGCAGCTTAGGCACAGGGGGTGGTAATGAGCAGTTCTTC. It is translated as CASSLGTGGGNEQFF.

This clone occurred a few times. The chain's CDR3 is CAWSVRWTNEKLFF. CDR3 nucleotides: TGTGCCTGGAGTGTACGGTGGACTAATGAAAAACTGTTTTTT. The V call is TRBV30, the J call TRBJ1-4, with D hard to call. Germline-derived CDR1 and CDR2 are GTSNPN and SVGIG (reference sequence). The germline V and J ends were trimmed by 0 bases and 2 bases, with 7 bases remaining between them. This CDR3 spans 14 amino acids.

This chain links TRBV10-1 with TRBJ1-4; D is unresolved. The CDR3 covers 17 residues. Germline V gene lookup returns CDR1 WNHNN and CDR2 SYGVQD (reference sequence). The CDR3 spells CPRRRPGAESTNEKLFF. The CDR3 nucleotides read TGCCCCCGCCGCCGCCCGGGAGCAGAGTCAACTAATGAAAAACTGTTTTTT.

The CDR3 protein is CASSSRTGASYEQYF. The CDR3 nucleotides are TGTGCCAGCAGCTCACGGACAGGGGCCTCCTACGAGCAGTACTTC. The chain carries TRBV7-2 and TRBJ2-7, with 9 bases matching TRBD1. J was trimmed by 0 bases and V by 4 bases; bases with no gene match: 4. Germline V gives CDR1 SGHTA, CDR2 FQGNSA. The CDR3 sequence is 15 residues long.

The chain has TRBV29-1 and TRBJ2-2; TRBD1 matches at 8 bases. The CDR3 has 15 amino acids. Germline CDR1 is SQVTM and CDR2 is ANQGSEA. V trimming: 0 bases; J trimming: 6 bases; junction bases outside the gene matches: 6. The CDR3 DNA sequence: TGCAGCGTTGAAGATCCGGACAGGGTGGCCGGGGAGCTGTTTTTT. Amino acid sequence: CSVEDPDRVAGELFF.